This T cell receptor beta chain was obtained from a study of blood T cell repertoires in COVID-19. Turning to the study itself: The cDNA or gDNA used as material had been derived from T cells, B-cell-depleted T cells, or PBMCs.

The assay was immunoSEQ multiplex PCR, and TCRdb's table has in-frame clones only and misses some. In the table there are 200,000 to 250,000 clones, about 87% of which are singletons. The source is a woman under 40 with acute COVID-19. Sequencing was done on a sample of PBMCs or T cells enriched from blood (not recorded which).

CDR3 DNA sequence: TGCGCCAGCAGCCCGGGACTAGCGGGAGAAGAGACCCAGTACTTC. Its translation is CASSPGLAGEETQYF. The chain couples TRBV5-1 to TRBJ2-5, with TRBD2 identical over 14 bases. The V gene's germline CDR1 is SGHRS and CDR2 YFSETQ. The CDR3 has 15 residues. Trimming cost V 4 bases and J 3 bases; bases outside gene matches: 2. The full variable domain, rest sourced from reference TRBV5-1 and TRBJ2-5, is KAGVTQTPRYLIKTRGQQVTLSCSPISGHRSVSWYQQTPGQGLQFLFEYFSETQRNKGNFPGRFSGRQFSNSRSEMNVSTLELGDSALYLCASSPGLAGEETQYFGPGTRLLVL.